The rows below give T cell receptor beta chains drawn from one sample of a study of T-cell memory formation after mild COVID-19. MiXCR was run by TCRdb on the 5' RACE reads, yielding one entry per CDR3 protein. In the table there are approximately 340,000 distinct CDR3 sequences, over 10% of which are singletons. The sample taken for sequencing was PBMCs or a T cell subset sorted from them (not recorded which). These receptors originate from a man between 18 and 29 years old who had mild COVID-19 (a few samples of this study predate the infection). Cell type and time point are not known. CDR3s include the opening cysteine and the closing phenylalanine or tryptophan. A D gene is named only where the DNA matches it firmly. The size field is filled for only some rows; it gives once, few, many or a size class.

d_call,clone_size,j_call,v_call,cdr3_nt,cdr3_aa
NA,few,TRBJ1-1,TRBV4-1,TGCGCCAGCAGCCAAGATTCGGGTAACCTCCTCCTCGAAGCTTTCTTT,CASSQDSGNLLLEAFF
TRBD1,NA,TRBJ1-4,TRBV10-3,TGTGCCATCAGTGCTGGGACAGATAAACTGTTTTTT,CAISAGTDKLFF
NA,few,TRBJ2-1,TRBV19,TGTGCCAGTAGAGAGGCTCATATCTCCTACAATGAGCAGTTCTTC,CASREAHISYNEQFF
NA,NA,TRBJ1-6,TRBV12-3/TRBV12-4,TGTGCCAGCAGGGGGCTCGGTTCACCCCTCCACTTT,CASRGLGSPLHF
TRBD1,NA,TRBJ2-3,TRBV20-1,TGCAGTGCTACCCAGGGGGCCACTAGCACAGATACGCAGTATTTT,CSATQGATSTDTQYF
NA,NA,TRBJ2-3,TRBV6-6,TGTGCCAGCAGCATTGGGGATTCCACAGATACGCAGTATTTT,CASSIGDSTDTQYF
TRBD1,NA,TRBJ1-4,TRBV7-9,TGTGCCAGCAGCTACCCCACAGGGGGCTCTGAAAAACTGTTTTTT,CASSYPTGGSEKLFF
NA,few,TRBJ1-2,TRBV9,TGTGCCAGCAGCGCCCAGCTTTTGTCCCACTATGGCTACACCTTC,CASSAQLLSHYGYTF
NA,few,TRBJ1-1,TRBV7-9,TGTGCCAGCAGCTTGATTGTCGGACAGTCTGAAGCTTTCTTT,CASSLIVGQSEAFF
NA,few,TRBJ2-1,TRBV5-5,TGTGCCAGCAGCTTGGGGACAGTCAATTACAATGAGCAGTTCTTC,CASSLGTVNYNEQFF
NA,many,TRBJ2-5,TRBV24-1,TGTGCCACCAGTGATTCCACGATCCAAGAGACCCAGTACTTC,CATSDSTIQETQYF
NA,many,TRBJ2-1,TRBV11-2,TGTGCCAGCAGCTTATTAGCGAGGGGCTTTTACAATGAGCAGTTCTTC,CASSLLARGFYNEQFF
TRBD2,NA,TRBJ2-7,TRBV4-3,TGCGCCAGCAGCCAAGATGTGCGGGGGGCCTCGGGGTACGAGCAGTACTTC,CASSQDVRGASGYEQYF
NA,NA,TRBJ2-1,TRBV29-1,TGCAGCGTCGAAGCAGGGTTCCACAATGAGCAGTTCTTC,CSVEAGFHNEQFF
NA,NA,TRBJ1-4,TRBV30,TGTGCCTGGAGTGTATCGGAAAAACTGTTTTTT,CAWSVSEKLFF
NA,few,TRBJ1-3,TRBV18,TGTGCCAGCTCACCAATCGCATCGGGGCAGCTAATCTCTGGAAACACCATATATTTT,CASSPIASGQLISGNTIYF
NA,NA,TRBJ2-2,TRBV29-1,TGCAGCGTTGAAGGCAGGCTAAACACCGGGGAGCTGTTTTTT,CSVEGRLNTGELFF
NA,few,TRBJ2-5,TRBV7-6,TGTGCCAGCAGCCTCAGACGGTCCAGCCAAGAGACCCAGTACTTC,CASSLRRSSQETQYF
NA,few,TRBJ2-3,TRBV7-9,TGTGCCAGCAGCTTAGAAGGGCACGCAGATACGCAGTATTTT,CASSLEGHADTQYF
TRBD1,NA,TRBJ2-3,TRBV7-3,TGTGCCAGCAAACAGGGGGTAGGCACAGATACGCAGTATTTT,CASKQGVGTDTQYF
NA,NA,TRBJ2-4,TRBV6-2/TRBV6-3,TGTGCCAGCAGCCTCCGGGACACCCCTCGGGCCAAAAACATTCAGTACTTC,CASSLRDTPRAKNIQYF
NA,few,TRBJ2-2,TRBV7-3,TGTGCCAGCAGCGTCAGGAACACCGGGGAGCTGTTTTTT,CASSVRNTGELFF
TRBD1,once,TRBJ1-1,TRBV7-9,TGTGCCAGCAGCTTAGCCCCGGGGACAGGGGGCAGAGATTTCTTT,CASSLAPGTGGRDFF
TRBD1,few,TRBJ1-5,TRBV4-1,TGCGCCAGCAGCCAGAGGGACAGATACAATCAGCCCCAGCATTTT,CASSQRDRYNQPQHF
NA,NA,TRBJ2-3,TRBV7-6,TGTGCCAGCACCGTCGGCGGGGGCCTTCTTGATACGCAGTATTTT,CASTVGGGLLDTQYF
TRBD1,few,TRBJ1-6,TRBV20-1,TGCAGTGCTAACAGGGGCGCGGGCTCACCCCTCCACTTT,CSANRGAGSPLHF
NA,few,TRBJ1-3,TRBV5-1,TGCGCCAGCAGCGAGGGGTTATACTCTGGAAACACCATATATTTT,CASSEGLYSGNTIYF
NA,many,TRBJ2-5,TRBV2,TGTGCCAGCAGTGAACAGACCCAAGAGACCCAGTACTTC,CASSEQTQETQYF
NA,few,TRBJ1-2,TRBV4-2,TGTGCCAGCAGCCAAGGAGAACAGGGTTTATATGGCTACACCTTC,CASSQGEQGLYGYTF
NA,NA,TRBJ1-1,TRBV6-2/TRBV6-3,TGTGCCAGCAGTTACCATTCGGGGGCTTACACTGAAGCTTTCTTT,CASSYHSGAYTEAFF
TRBD1,few,TRBJ1-5,TRBV7-9,TGTGCCAGCAGCTTAGGGTCAGGGGGGCAGCCCCAGCATTTT,CASSLGSGGQPQHF
NA,many,TRBJ2-3,TRBV5-6,TGTGCCAGCAAGGTGCGGGGACCCGGCACAGATACGCAGTATTTT,CASKVRGPGTDTQYF
TRBD1,NA,TRBJ1-6,TRBV5-1,TGCGCCAGCAGCTTGGGACAGGGGGATTCTTCACCCCTCCACTTT,CASSLGQGDSSPLHF
NA,few,TRBJ1-3,TRBV12-3/TRBV12-4,TGTGCCAGCAGGGCCGGGCCCCAAACCGGAAACACCATATATTTT,CASRAGPQTGNTIYF
NA,NA,TRBJ1-1,TRBV5-1,TGCGCCAGCAGCCTTGGGGGTAGGGGTGGTACTGAAGCTTTCTTT,CASSLGGRGGTEAFF
NA,many,TRBJ2-3,TRBV7-2,TGTGCCAGCAGCTTAGCCCGGCGAGATACGCAGTATTTT,CASSLARRDTQYF
NA,few,TRBJ1-5,TRBV20-1,TGCAGTGCTAGAGCCAGGAGGGGGTCTGGCAATCAGCCCCAGCATTTT,CSARARRGSGNQPQHF
NA,few,TRBJ2-5,TRBV21-1,TGTGCCAGCAGCAAAGGTCTCAGGGGGCGGCAAGAGACCCAGTACTTC,CASSKGLRGRQETQYF
TRBD2,NA,TRBJ2-3,TRBV5-1,TGCGCCAGCAGATTAATACTAGCGGGGGGGCCCGATACGCAGTATTTT,CASRLILAGGPDTQYF
NA,few,TRBJ2-3,TRBV5-1,TGCGCCAGCAGTGCAGGGGACTACCCCACAGATACGCAGTATTTT,CASSAGDYPTDTQYF
NA,NA,TRBJ1-6,TRBV4-3,TGCGCCAGCAGCCAAGAGAGGGGCCCGGGGAATAATTCACCCCTCCACTTT,CASSQERGPGNNSPLHF
NA,NA,TRBJ2-3,TRBV4-2,TGTGCCAGCAGCCAAGTCACGGGGGCCCTCTCCCCAGATACGCAGTATTTT,CASSQVTGALSPDTQYF
TRBD1,NA,TRBJ1-1,TRBV12-3/TRBV12-4,TGTGCCAGCAGGTCAAATACAGGGGACACTGAAGCTTTCTTT,CASRSNTGDTEAFF
NA,few,TRBJ1-5,TRBV12-3/TRBV12-4,TGTGCCAGCAGCACCAATAGCAATCAGCCCCAGCATTTT,CASSTNSNQPQHF
NA,few,TRBJ1-1,TRBV2,TGTGCCAGTCGCCCGCCTCGGAACACTGAAGCTTTCTTT,CASRPPRNTEAFF
NA,few,TRBJ2-5,TRBV6-2/TRBV6-3,TGTGCCAGCACCCTAGGACTAACCCACGGAGAGACCCAGTACTTC,CASTLGLTHGETQYF
TRBD1,NA,TRBJ1-5,TRBV19,TGTGCCAGTAGTATGAACAGGGGACAGCCCCAGCATTTT,CASSMNRGQPQHF
NA,NA,TRBJ2-3,TRBV7-3,TGTGCCAGCAGCTTATCTTCATTGGATACGCAGTATTTT,CASSLSSLDTQYF
TRBD2,many,TRBJ2-2,TRBV7-2,TGTGCCAGCAGCTTTCTAGCGGCGAACACCGGGGAGCTGTTTTTT,CASSFLAANTGELFF
NA,NA,TRBJ1-2,TRBV28,TGTGCCAGCAGTGGGAACTATGGCTACACCTTC,CASSGNYGYTF
NA,many,TRBJ2-1,TRBV6-5,TGTGCCAGCAGTTTAGGACCGCCAGTCGGTGAGCAGTTCTTC,CASSLGPPVGEQFF
TRBD1,few,TRBJ1-6,TRBV27,TGTGCCAGCAGCGTTCAGGGGGTCTATAATTCACCCCTCCACTTT,CASSVQGVYNSPLHF
NA,NA,TRBJ2-4,TRBV4-3,TGCGCCAGCAGCCAAGCCGGACAGAGGGACATTCAGTACTTC,CASSQAGQRDIQYF